The 5 T cell receptor beta chains below come from one sample, sequenced in a study of shared T cell receptors in the human thymus. Produced via immunoSEQ multiplex PCR; TCRdb's table is partial and in-frame only. The data show about 540,000 clones, with approximately 78% seen just once and approximately 0.013% held by the top ten. Another study also made use of these data, one on human thymus T cells.

The sample was thymocytes. Every receptor here comes from a boy in the first two years of life with a congenital heart defect.

The CDR3 sequence is CASIHKQGLDYNEQFF. The CDR3 DNA reads TGTGCCAGCATCCACAAGCAGGGACTAGACTACAATGAGCAGTTCTTC. The genes are TRBV11-2 and TRBJ2-1, with 8 bases that match TRBD2. The CDR3 contains 16 residues. J gave up 3 bases and V 7 bases, and 11 bases lay outside the gene matches. The germline CDR1 and CDR2 sequences are SGHAT and FQNNGV.

The J gene is TRBJ1-2, the V gene TRBV15; tentative D call: TRBD1 (6 bases). Trimming took 5 bases from V and 4 from J, leaving 14 bases between them. Germline-derived CDR1 and CDR2 are LNHNV and YYDKDF (reference sequence). The CDR3 has 14 amino acids. Here the CDR3 reads CATSGRTDLYGYTF. DNA of the CDR3: TGTGCCACCAGCGGAAGGACAGACCTCTATGGCTACACCTTC. The full variable domain, completed using reference TRBV15 and TRBJ1-2, is DAMVIQNPRYQVTQFGKPVTLSCSQTLNHNVMYWYQQKSSQAPKLLFHYYDKDFNNEADTPDNFQSRRPNTSFCFLDIRSPGLGDTAMYLCATSGRTDLYGYTFGSGTRLTVV.

The chain joins TRBV5-4 to TRBJ1-1; D might be TRBD1 (6 bases). CDR1 SGHNT and CDR2 YYREEE come from the germline V gene (reference sequence). The CDR3 sequence is 13 residues long. Trimming pared 3 bases from V and 8 bases from J, leaving 14 bases between. The DNA for the CDR3 is TGTGCCAGCAGCTCAGGGGCCCTCTCCGAAGCTTTCTTT. This sequence encodes CASSSGALSEAFF. Full variable domain (remainder filled in from reference TRBV5-4 and TRBJ1-1): ETGVTQSPTHLIKTRGQQVTLRCSSQSGHNTVSWYQQALGQGPQFIFQYYREEENGRGNFPPRFSGLQFPNYSSELNVNALELDDSALYLCASSSGALSEAFFGQGTRLTVV.

This clone came up once. The J gene is TRBJ2-4, the V gene TRBV28, with 9 bases matching TRBD2. Trimming took 10 bases from V and 3 from J; bases not matched to a gene: 16. CDR3 size: 17 residues. The germline gives CDR1 MDHEN, CDR2 SYDVKM. This chain's CDR3 is CATSPIQTSGHKNIQYF. The CDR3 DNA is TGTGCCACCAGCCCCATCCAGACTAGCGGACACAAAAACATTCAGTACTTC.

The rearrangement links TRBV14 to TRBJ2-7; D perhaps matches TRBD2 (5 bases). Germline V lookup: CDR1 SGHDN, CDR2 FVKESK. This CDR3 region has 16 residues. V lost 3 bases and J 0 bases, leaving 15 bases between the germline ends. CDR3 DNA sequence: TGTGCCAGCAGCCACGGAGAGGTTACTAGCTCCTACGAGCAGTACTTC. Translated, it gives CASSHGEVTSSYEQYF.